These 5 T cell receptor beta chains were sequenced from one sample in a study of blood T cell repertoires in COVID-19. TCRdb's copy holds only in-frame clones and misses some; the assay was immunoSEQ multiplex PCR. The sample lists roughly 150,000 clones, about 77% occurring once. The sequenced sample consisted of peripheral blood. The receptors were gathered from a man aged 60-69 years with acute or convalescent COVID-19.

This clone is a singleton in its sample. The CDR3 DNA follows: TGTGCCAGCAGTCCAAGCCTGGGCCGGAACGAGCAGTACTTC. It codes for CASSPSLGRNEQYF. The rearrangement uses TRBV28 and TRBJ2-7; unclear D gene. This CDR3 contains 14 residues. The germline V and J ends were trimmed by 5 bases and 5 bases, with 16 bases remaining between them. Germline assignment: CDR1 MDHEN and CDR2 SYDVKM.

The gene calls are TRBV9 and TRBJ2-7; D not resolved. In germline, CDR1 is SGDLS, CDR2 YYNGEE. Trimming pared 4 bases from V and 1 base from J, leaving 15 bases between. The CDR3 contains 15 residues. Here the CDR3 reads CASSNDKDASYEQYF. The CDR3 DNA reads TGTGCCAGCAGCAACGACAAGGATGCTTCCTACGAGCAGTACTTC.

This sequence joins TRBV7-8 and TRBJ1-5; D is uncertain. This CDR3 is 13 amino acids long. V was trimmed by 4 bases and J by 5 bases, leaving 9 bases between them. CDR1 and CDR2 (germline): SGHVS, FQNEAQ. CDR3 sequence: CASSYTVDQPQHF. The CDR3 nucleotides read TGTGCCAGCAGCTATACAGTCGATCAGCCCCAGCATTTT.

The rearrangement links TRBV7-3 to TRBJ2-5; 8 bases map to TRBD1. Germline-derived CDR1 and CDR2 are SGHTA and FQGTGA. This CDR3 is built from 13 residues. With V trimmed by 5 bases and J by 5 bases, 4 bases remained unmatched. CDR3 coding DNA: TGTGCCAGCAGCCGGGGACAGGCGGAGACCCAGTACTTC. This sequence encodes CASSRGQAETQYF. Full variable domain (remainder filled in from reference TRBV7-3 and TRBJ2-5): GAGVSQTPSNKVTEKGKYVELRCDPISGHTALYWYRQSLGQGPEFLIYFQGTGAADDSGLPNDRFFAVRPEGSVSTLKIQRTERGDSAVYLCASSRGQAETQYFGPGTRLLVL.

The chain is built from TRBV28 and TRBJ2-7; D is undetermined. The CDR3 loop spans 14 amino acids. CDR1 is MDHEN, CDR2 SYDVKM, per germline. With 1 base removed from V and 3 bases from J, the gap between germline ends came to 10 bases. The CDR3 DNA follows: TGTGCCAGCAGTTTATTGAGCCAGGTCTACGAGCAGTACTTC. This translates into CASSLLSQVYEQYF.